There are many counts of the clone carrying this T cell receptor beta chain. The source of the sample is a study of blood T cell repertoires in COVID-19. Whole-study context: Whether acute or convalescent, the COVID-19 samples came from the United States, Italy and Spain. PBMCs, B-cell-depleted T cells, or T cells were the source of the cDNA or gDNA that made up the material.

The CDR3 is 12 residues long. Germline-derived CDR1 and CDR2 are LNHDA and SQIVND (reference sequence). V was shortened by 4 bases and J by 0 bases, with 3 bases between the two germline ends. In the study's own analysis: Amplification with reference gene primers provided the estimates of nucleated cell counts. The method was immunoSEQ multiplex PCR; TCRdb's version includes in-frame clones alone and lacks a portion of them. V, J and clone size are those of that table, while D and trimming were read from the DNA. The table shows a few hundred thousand clones, with around 84% occurring only once. Researchers sorted participants into cohorts using their self-reported clinical history.

The TCR sequence derives from a young man with acute COVID-19. This rearrangement joins TRBV19 to TRBJ1-1; D ambiguous. The sample taken for sequencing was PBMCs or T cells enriched from blood (not recorded which). Here the CDR3 reads CASSNMNTEAFF. CDR3 nucleotide sequence: TGTGCCAGTAGTAATATGAACACTGAAGCTTTCTTT.